Listed here are 4 T cell receptor beta chains from one sample, sequenced in a study of T cell responses to AZD1222 COVID-19 vaccine (dated by TCRdb to the early 2020s). The sample's time point label is to be understood as: baseline before first vaccination. Libraries were constructed by the immunoSEQ multiplex PCR assay. As stored in TCRdb, this immuneACCESS dataset retains in-frame rearrangements with V and J assigned. A fraction of the clones does not appear; measured against another copy, unresolved V genes explain less than half of the discrepancy, and the remainder lacks a known reason. The table for this sample lists around 130,000 clones; roughly nine tenths of them were counted only once. The top ten clonotypes cover 1.3% to 1.5% of the sample. The sequencing used peripheral blood, collected on day 0 of AZD1222 vaccination. These receptor sequences come from an adult in good health.

The rearrangement uses TRBV7-9 and TRBJ2-2, with D possibly being TRBD1 (5 bases). The CDR3 is 14 residues long. Trimming took off 5 bases at V and 3 bases at J, with 10 bases between the two ends. Germline CDR1 is SEHNR and CDR2 is FQNEAQ (reference sequence). The CDR3 nucleotides read TGTGCCAGCAGCCCACCGACAGACACCGGGGAGCTGTTTTTT. Its translation is CASSPPTDTGELFF.

This clone was counted a few times. The CDR3 region has the DNA TGTGCCAGTAGTATTTCTGGGAACGGCGGTCAGCCCCAGCATTTT. Protein: CASSISGNGGQPQHF. The J gene is TRBJ1-5, the V gene TRBV19, with D hard to call. Trimming pared 3 bases from V and 6 bases from J, leaving 15 bases between. CDR3 length: 15 amino acids. Per germline, CDR1 LNHDA and CDR2 SQIVND (reference sequence). Full variable domain (missing parts from reference TRBV19 and TRBJ1-5): DGGITQSPKYLFRKEGQNVTLSCEQNLNHDAMYWYRQDPGQGLRLIYYSQIVNDFQKGDIAEGYSVSREKKESFPLTVTSAQKNPTAFYLCASSISGNGGQPQHFGDGTRLSIL.

This clone was counted a single time. V and J are TRBV5-4 and TRBJ1-2; D gene uncertain. The CDR3 is made up of 16 amino acids. The V gene's germline CDR1 is SGHNT and CDR2 YYREEE (reference sequence). The V gene lost 4 bases and the J gene lost 1 base, with 17 bases spanning the gap. This CDR3 reads CASSLNPDGINYGYTF. Here the CDR3 DNA reads TGTGCCAGCAGCCTGAACCCCGACGGAATTAACTATGGCTACACCTTC.

This chain links TRBV7-2 with TRBJ1-6; a weak D match, TRBD1 (6 bases). CDR1 and CDR2 (germline): SGHTA, FQGNSA. The CDR3 covers 14 residues. V lost 10 bases and J lost 1, with 11 bases in between. In DNA form, the CDR3 reads TGTGCCACTAGGGGGGTATCCTATAATTCACCCCTCCACTTT. Translating gives CATRGVSYNSPLHF.